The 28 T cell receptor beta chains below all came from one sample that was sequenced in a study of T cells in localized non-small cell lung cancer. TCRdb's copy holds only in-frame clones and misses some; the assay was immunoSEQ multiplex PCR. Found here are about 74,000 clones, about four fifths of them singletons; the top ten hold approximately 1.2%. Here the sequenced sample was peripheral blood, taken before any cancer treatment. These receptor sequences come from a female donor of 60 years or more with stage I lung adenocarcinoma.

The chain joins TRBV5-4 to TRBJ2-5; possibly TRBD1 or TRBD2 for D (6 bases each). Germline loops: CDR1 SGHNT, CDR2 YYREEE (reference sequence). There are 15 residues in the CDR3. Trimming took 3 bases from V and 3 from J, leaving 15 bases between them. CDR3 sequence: CASSSRRGLEETQYF. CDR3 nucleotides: TGTGCCAGCAGCTCCCGCCGGGGGCTGGAAGAGACCCAGTACTTC.

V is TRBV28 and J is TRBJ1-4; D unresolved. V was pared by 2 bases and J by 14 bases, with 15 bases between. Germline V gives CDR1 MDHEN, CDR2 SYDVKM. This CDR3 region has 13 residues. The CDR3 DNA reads TGTGCCAGCAGTTTAGGACCCAATTATGAGCTGTTTTTT. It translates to CASSLGPNYELFF. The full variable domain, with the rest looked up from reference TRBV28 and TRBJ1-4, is DVKVTQSSRYLVKRTGEKVFLECVQDMDHENMFWYRQDPGLGLRLIYFSYDVKMKEKGDIPEGYSVSREKKERFSLILESASTNQTSMYLCASSLGPNYELFFGSGTQLSVL.

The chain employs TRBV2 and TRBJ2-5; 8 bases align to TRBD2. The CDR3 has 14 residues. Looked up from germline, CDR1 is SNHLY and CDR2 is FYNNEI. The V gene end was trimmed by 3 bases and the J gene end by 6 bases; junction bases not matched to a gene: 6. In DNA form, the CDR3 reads TGTGCCAGCAGTGATCAGCGGGGGATGAAGACCCAGTACTTC. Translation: CASSDQRGMKTQYF.

In DNA, the CDR3 is TGTGCCAGCAGCGAAGGGACTAGCGGGAGCTGGAATGAGCAGTTCTTC. The encoded protein is CASSEGTSGSWNEQFF. The V and J genes are TRBV9 and TRBJ2-1, with 14 nucleotides matching TRBD2. Per germline, CDR1 SGDLS and CDR2 YYNGEE. There are 16 residues in the CDR3. V lost 3 bases, J lost 7 bases, and 6 bases stayed unmatched.

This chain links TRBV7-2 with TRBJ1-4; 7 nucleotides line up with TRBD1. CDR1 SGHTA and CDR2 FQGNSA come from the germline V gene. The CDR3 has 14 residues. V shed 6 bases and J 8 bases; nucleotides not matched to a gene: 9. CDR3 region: CASSYDRVGEKLFF. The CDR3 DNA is TGTGCCAGCAGTTACGACAGGGTTGGGGAAAAACTGTTTTTT. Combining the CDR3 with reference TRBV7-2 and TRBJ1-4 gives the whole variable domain GAGVSQSPSNKVTEKGKDVELRCDPISGHTALYWYRQSLGQGLEFLIYFQGNSAPDKSGLPSDRFSAERTGGSVSTLTIQRTQQEDSAVYLCASSYDRVGEKLFFGSGTQLSVL.

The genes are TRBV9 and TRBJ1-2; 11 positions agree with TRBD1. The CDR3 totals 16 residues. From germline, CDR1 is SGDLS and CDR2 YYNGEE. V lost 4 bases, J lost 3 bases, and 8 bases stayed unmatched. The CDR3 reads CASSLGQGANYYGYTF. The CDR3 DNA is TGTGCCAGCAGCTTAGGACAGGGGGCTAATTACTATGGCTACACCTTC.

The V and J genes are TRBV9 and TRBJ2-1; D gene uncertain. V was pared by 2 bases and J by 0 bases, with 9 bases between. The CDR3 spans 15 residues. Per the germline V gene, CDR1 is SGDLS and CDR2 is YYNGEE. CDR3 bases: TGTGCCAGCAGCGTGGGCGATAGCTCCTACAATGAGCAGTTCTTC. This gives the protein CASSVGDSSYNEQFF. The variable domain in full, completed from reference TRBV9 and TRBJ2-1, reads DSGVTQTPKHLITATGQRVTLRCSPRSGDLSVYWYQQSLDQGLQFLIQYYNGEERAKGNILERFSAQQFPDLHSELNLSSLELGDSALYFCASSVGDSSYNEQFFGPGTRLTVL.

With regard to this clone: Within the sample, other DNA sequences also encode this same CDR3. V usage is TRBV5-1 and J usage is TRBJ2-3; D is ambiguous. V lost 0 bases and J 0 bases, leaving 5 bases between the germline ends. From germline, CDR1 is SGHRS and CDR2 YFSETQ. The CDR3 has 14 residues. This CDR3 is CASSLGLSTDTQYF. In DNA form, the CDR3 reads TGCGCCAGCAGCTTGGGCCTAAGCACAGATACGCAGTATTTT.

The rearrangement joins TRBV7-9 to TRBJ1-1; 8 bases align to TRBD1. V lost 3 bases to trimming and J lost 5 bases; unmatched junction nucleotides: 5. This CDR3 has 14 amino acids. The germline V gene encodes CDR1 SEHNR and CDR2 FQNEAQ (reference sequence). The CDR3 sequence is CASSFGQGRTEAFF. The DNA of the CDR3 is TGTGCCAGCAGCTTCGGACAGGGAAGAACTGAAGCTTTCTTT.

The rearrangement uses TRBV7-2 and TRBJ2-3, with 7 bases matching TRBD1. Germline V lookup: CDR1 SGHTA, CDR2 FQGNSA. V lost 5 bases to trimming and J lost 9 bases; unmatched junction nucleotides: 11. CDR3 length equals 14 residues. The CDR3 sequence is CASSPGQAGFTQYF. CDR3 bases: TGTGCCAGCAGCCCTGGACAGGCCGGCTTCACGCAGTATTTT.

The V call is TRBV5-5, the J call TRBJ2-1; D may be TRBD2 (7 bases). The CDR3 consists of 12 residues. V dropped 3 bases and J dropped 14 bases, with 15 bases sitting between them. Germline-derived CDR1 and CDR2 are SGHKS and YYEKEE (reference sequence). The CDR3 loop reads CASSSTGGTKFF. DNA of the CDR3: TGTGCCAGCAGCTCCACGGGGGGCACGAAGTTCTTC.

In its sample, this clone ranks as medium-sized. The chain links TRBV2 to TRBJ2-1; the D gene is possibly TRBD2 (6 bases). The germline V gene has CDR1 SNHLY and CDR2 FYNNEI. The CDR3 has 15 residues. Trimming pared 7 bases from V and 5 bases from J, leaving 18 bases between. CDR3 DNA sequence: TGTGCCAGCAACCTCGAGCGGGCGCGTGACAATGAGCAGTTCTTC. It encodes CASNLERARDNEQFF.

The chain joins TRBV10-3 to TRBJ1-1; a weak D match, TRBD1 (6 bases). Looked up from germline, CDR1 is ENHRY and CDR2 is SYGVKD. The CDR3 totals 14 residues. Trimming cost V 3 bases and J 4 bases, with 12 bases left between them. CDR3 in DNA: TGTGCCATCAGTGACCAGGGGTTCAGCACTGAAGCTTTCTTT. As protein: CAISDQGFSTEAFF.

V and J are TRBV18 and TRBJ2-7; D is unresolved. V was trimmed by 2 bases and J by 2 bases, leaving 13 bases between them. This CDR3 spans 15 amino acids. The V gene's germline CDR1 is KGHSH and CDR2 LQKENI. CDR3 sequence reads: CASSPGRVSTYEQYF. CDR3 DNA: TGTGCCAGCTCACCAGGGCGCGTCTCCACCTACGAGCAGTACTTC.

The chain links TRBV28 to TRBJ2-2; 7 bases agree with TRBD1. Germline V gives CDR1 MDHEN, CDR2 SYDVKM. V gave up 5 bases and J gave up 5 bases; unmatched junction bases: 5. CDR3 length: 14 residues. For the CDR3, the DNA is TGTGCCAGCAGTCCTACAGGGGATACCGGGGAGCTGTTTTTT. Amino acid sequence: CASSPTGDTGELFF.

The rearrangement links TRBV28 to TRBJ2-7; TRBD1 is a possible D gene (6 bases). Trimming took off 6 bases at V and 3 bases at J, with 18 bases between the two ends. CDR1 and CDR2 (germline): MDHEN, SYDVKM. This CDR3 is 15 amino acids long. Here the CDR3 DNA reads TGTGCCAGCAGGCCCTTTTGGACAGAAATCTACGAGCAGTACTTC. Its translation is CASRPFWTEIYEQYF. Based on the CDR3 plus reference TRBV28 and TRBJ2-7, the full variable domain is DVKVTQSSRYLVKRTGEKVFLECVQDMDHENMFWYRQDPGLGLRLIYFSYDVKMKEKGDIPEGYSVSREKKERFSLILESASTNQTSMYLCASRPFWTEIYEQYFGPGTRLTVT.

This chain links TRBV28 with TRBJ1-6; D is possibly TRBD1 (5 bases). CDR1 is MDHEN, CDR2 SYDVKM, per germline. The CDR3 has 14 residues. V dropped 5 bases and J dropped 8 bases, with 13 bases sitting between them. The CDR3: CASSLGVGDSPLHF. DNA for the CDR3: TGTGCCAGCAGTCTAGGGGTGGGAGATTCACCCCTCCACTTT.

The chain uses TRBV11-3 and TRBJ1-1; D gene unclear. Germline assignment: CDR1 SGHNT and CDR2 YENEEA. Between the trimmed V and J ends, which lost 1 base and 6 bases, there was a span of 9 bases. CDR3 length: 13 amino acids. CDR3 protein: CASSLVSSAEAFF. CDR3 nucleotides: TGTGCCAGCAGCTTAGTCAGTAGCGCTGAAGCTTTCTTT.

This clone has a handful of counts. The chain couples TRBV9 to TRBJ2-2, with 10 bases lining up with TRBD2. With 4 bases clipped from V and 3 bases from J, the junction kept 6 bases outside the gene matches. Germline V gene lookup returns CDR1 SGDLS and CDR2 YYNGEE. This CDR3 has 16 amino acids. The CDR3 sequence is CASSPRAGGHTGELFF. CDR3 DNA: TGTGCCAGCAGCCCCCGAGCGGGGGGGCACACCGGGGAGCTGTTTTTT.

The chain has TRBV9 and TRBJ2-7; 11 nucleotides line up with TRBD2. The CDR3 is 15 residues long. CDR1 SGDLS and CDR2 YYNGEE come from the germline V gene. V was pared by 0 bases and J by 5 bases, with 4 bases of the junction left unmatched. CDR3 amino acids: CASSVGLAGGHEQYF. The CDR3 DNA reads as TGTGCCAGCAGCGTAGGGCTAGCGGGGGGTCACGAGCAGTACTTC.

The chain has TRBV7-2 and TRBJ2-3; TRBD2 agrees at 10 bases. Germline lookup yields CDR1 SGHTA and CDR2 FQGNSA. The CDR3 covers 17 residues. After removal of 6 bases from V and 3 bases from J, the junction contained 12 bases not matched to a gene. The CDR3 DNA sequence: TGTGCCAGCAGTTCCATTGCCTATAGCGGGAGGACAGATACGCAGTATTTT. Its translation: CASSSIAYSGRTDTQYF.

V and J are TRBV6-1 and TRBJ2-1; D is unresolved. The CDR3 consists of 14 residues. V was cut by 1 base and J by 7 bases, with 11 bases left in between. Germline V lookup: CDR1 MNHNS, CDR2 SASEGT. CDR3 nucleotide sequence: TGTGCCAGCAGTGAAGGATTCCCTCTGAATGAGCAGTTCTTC. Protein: CASSEGFPLNEQFF.

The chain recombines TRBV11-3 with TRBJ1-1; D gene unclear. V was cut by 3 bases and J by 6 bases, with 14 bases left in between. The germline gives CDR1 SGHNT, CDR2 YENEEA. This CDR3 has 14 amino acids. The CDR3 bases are TGTGCCAGCAGCTTTAGTACTTTCCGGGCTGAAGCTTTCTTT. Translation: CASSFSTFRAEAFF.

CDR3: CASSSLGQNQETQYF. The DNA of the CDR3 is TGTGCCAGCAGCTCATTGGGGCAGAACCAAGAGACCCAGTACTTC. The chain has TRBV11-2 and TRBJ2-5; D may be TRBD1 (5 bases). V dropped 4 bases and J dropped 0 bases, with 12 bases sitting between them. CDR1 is SGHAT, CDR2 FQNNGV, per germline. CDR3 length equals 15 residues.

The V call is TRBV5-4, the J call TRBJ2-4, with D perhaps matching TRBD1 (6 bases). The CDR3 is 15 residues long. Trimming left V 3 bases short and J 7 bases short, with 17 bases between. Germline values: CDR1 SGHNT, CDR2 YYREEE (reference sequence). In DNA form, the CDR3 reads TGTGCCAGCAGCTCCTCTGGAGGAAGGGGGAACATTCAGTACTTC. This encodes CASSSSGGRGNIQYF. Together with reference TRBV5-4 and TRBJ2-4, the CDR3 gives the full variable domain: ETGVTQSPTHLIKTRGQQVTLRCSSQSGHNTVSWYQQALGQGPQFIFQYYREEENGRGNFPPRFSGLQFPNYSSELNVNALELDDSALYLCASSSSGGRGNIQYFGAGTRLSVL.

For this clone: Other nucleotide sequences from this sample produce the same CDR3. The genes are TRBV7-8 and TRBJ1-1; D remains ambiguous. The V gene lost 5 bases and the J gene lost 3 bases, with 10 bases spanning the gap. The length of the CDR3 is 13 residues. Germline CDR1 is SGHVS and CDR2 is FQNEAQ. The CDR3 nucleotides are TGTGCCAGCAGCCCCCGGCGCGACACTGAAGCTTTCTTT. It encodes CASSPRRDTEAFF.

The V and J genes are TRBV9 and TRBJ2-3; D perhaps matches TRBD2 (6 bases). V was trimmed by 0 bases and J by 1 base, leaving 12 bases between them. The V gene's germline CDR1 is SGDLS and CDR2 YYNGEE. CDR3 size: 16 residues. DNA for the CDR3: TGTGCCAGCAGCGTAGGGGCTCGCGGGGGCACAGATACGCAGTATTTT. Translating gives CASSVGARGGTDTQYF.

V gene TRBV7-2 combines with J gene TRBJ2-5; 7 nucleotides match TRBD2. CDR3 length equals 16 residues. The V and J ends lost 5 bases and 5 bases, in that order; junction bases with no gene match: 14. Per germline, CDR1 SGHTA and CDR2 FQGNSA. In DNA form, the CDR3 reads TGTGCCAGCAGCAAAGAACGTCGGACTAGGATGGAGACCCAGTACTTC. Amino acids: CASSKERRTRMETQYF.